The next 25 T cell receptor beta chains were all read from a single sample in a study of cytomegalovirus exposure and HLA in healthy donors. The data were produced by immunoSEQ multiplex PCR, yet TCRdb's version contains in-frame clones alone and is incomplete. In the table there are 90,000 to 130,000 clones, about nine tenths of which are singletons. Sequencing used PBMCs. These receptors were collected from a young woman in good health and CMV-seronegative.

The rearrangement uses TRBV5-1 and TRBJ2-3; 10 bases agree with TRBD2. J was trimmed by 1 base and V by 4 bases; bases with no gene match: 3. Looked up from germline, CDR1 is SGHRS and CDR2 is YFSETQ. This CDR3 spans 15 amino acids. Here the CDR3 reads CASSTGTSGTDTQYF. The CDR3 nucleotides read TGCGCCAGCAGCACGGGGACTAGCGGCACAGATACGCAGTATTTT.

V gene TRBV30 combines with J gene TRBJ2-5; 9 nucleotides align to TRBD1. TRBJ2-7 matches the DNA end more closely, so the J call is doubtful. CDR1 GTSNPN and CDR2 SVGIG come from the germline V gene (reference sequence). This CDR3 is 15 amino acids long. The CDR3 loop is CAWRDGTGSSYEQYF. The CDR3 DNA reads TGTGCCTGGAGAGACGGGACAGGGAGCTCCTACGAGCAGTACTTC.

The rearrangement joins TRBV7-2 to TRBJ1-3; TRBD1 might be the D (6 bases). The CDR3 runs to 16 residues. Between the trimmed V and J ends, which lost 5 bases and 4 bases, there was a span of 18 bases. Germline V CDR1 and CDR2: SGHTA, FQGNSA. The CDR3 nucleotides are TGTGCCAGCAGCGCAGCTTACAGGGTCGCGGGAAACACCATATATTTT. Protein product: CASSAAYRVAGNTIYF.

This sequence joins TRBV20-1 and TRBJ1-2; maybe TRBD1 (5 bases). Germline V gives CDR1 DFQATT, CDR2 SNEGSKA (reference sequence). The CDR3 has 11 residues. V was cut by 5 bases and J by 7 bases, with 11 bases left in between. CDR3 protein: CSAVTRVGYTF. The CDR3 DNA is TGCAGTGCTGTTACCAGGGTTGGCTACACCTTC.

The genes are TRBV7-2 and TRBJ2-7; D perhaps matches TRBD1 (6 bases). The CDR3 totals 14 residues. V was pared by 1 base and J by 0 bases, with 7 bases between. Germline assignment: CDR1 SGHTA and CDR2 FQGNSA. Here the CDR3 reads CASSLVDSSYEQYF. The CDR3 nucleotides are TGTGCCAGCAGCTTAGTGGACAGCTCCTACGAGCAGTACTTC.

The chain recombines TRBV6-6 with TRBJ1-5, with 8 bases lining up with TRBD1. The V segment lost 10 bases and the J segment 3 bases; nucleotides outside the gene matches: 8. The germline V gene encodes CDR1 MNHNY and CDR2 SVGAGI (reference sequence). The CDR3 is 14 residues long. CDR3 sequence reads: CATGQGVINQPQHF. In nucleotides, the CDR3 is TGTGCCACCGGACAGGGTGTCATCAATCAGCCCCAGCATTTT.

The chain employs TRBV7-2 and TRBJ2-2; D is possibly TRBD1 (5 bases). Germline CDR1 and CDR2: SGHTA and FQGNSA. The CDR3 loop spans 15 amino acids. V was pared by 5 bases and J by 0 bases, with 10 bases between. DNA for the CDR3: TGTGCCAGCAGCCGGACATTCGCGAACACCGGGGAGCTGTTTTTT. It specifies CASSRTFANTGELFF.

This clone showed up just once. The V and J genes are TRBV7-9 and TRBJ2-2; a weak D match, TRBD2 (6 bases). Per the germline V gene, CDR1 is SEHNR and CDR2 is FQNEAQ (reference sequence). The V end was cut by 8 bases, the J end by 6 bases, with 16 bases between. This CDR3 has 14 amino acids. The CDR3 spells CASRSGGDAGELFF. The CDR3 region has the DNA TGTGCCAGCCGGTCAGGAGGGGACGCCGGGGAGCTGTTTTTT. Together with reference TRBV7-9 and TRBJ2-2, the CDR3 gives the full variable domain: DTGVSQNPRHKITKRGQNVTFRCDPISEHNRLYWYRQTLGQGPEFLTYFQNEAQLEKSRLLSDRFSAERPKGSFSTLEIQRTEQGDSAMYLCASRSGGDAGELFFGEGSRLTVL.

This clone was seen just once. At one of its ends the junction is not consistent with the germline gene, which may arise from a read error. This rearrangement joins TRBV11-2 to TRBJ1-4; 7 positions match TRBD1. The germline CDR1 and CDR2 sequences are SGHAT and FQNNGV. The CDR3 has 12 residues. The CDR3 coding sequence is TGTGCCAGCAGCTTGGGGCCCGGGACAGAAATCTTT. It yields the protein CASSLGPGTEIF.

V is TRBV7-2 and J is TRBJ2-7, with 7 bases fitting TRBD1. Germline V CDR1 and CDR2: SGHTA, FQGNSA. This CDR3 region has 17 residues. Germline trimming cut 4 bases from V and 2 bases from J; bases unmatched to any gene: 14. The CDR3 protein is CASSYRVSTQGAYEQYF. The CDR3 DNA sequence: TGTGCCAGCAGCTACCGAGTCTCGACCCAGGGGGCCTACGAGCAGTACTTC.

V and J are TRBV27 and TRBJ1-1, with TRBD1 matching 8 bases. Germline CDR1 is MNHEY and CDR2 is SMNVEV (reference sequence). The length of the CDR3 is 17 residues. The junction had 14 bases not matched to a gene; V was cut back by 3 bases and J by 5 bases. CDR3 loop: CASSFGQGWGDGTEAFF. Here the CDR3 DNA reads TGTGCCAGCAGTTTCGGACAGGGTTGGGGAGATGGTACTGAAGCTTTCTTT.

With respect to this clone: Because the CDR3 is missing its conserved closing phenylalanine or tryptophan, this is likely a read error. The chain recombines TRBV27 with TRBJ1-5; possibly TRBD1 for D (5 bases). This CDR3 spans 15 amino acids. Deletions cut 0 bases from V and 6 bases from J, with 12 bases between. Germline V gene lookup returns CDR1 MNHEY and CDR2 SMNVEV (reference sequence). CDR3 sequence (DNA): TGTGCCAGCAGTTTATCGGGCAGGGCAAGTCAGCCCCAGCATCTT. The encoded protein is CASSLSGRASQPQHL.

The rearrangement links TRBV6-5 to TRBJ1-3; 7 positions agree with TRBD1. The CDR3 length is 13 residues. Germline values: CDR1 MNHEY, CDR2 SVGAGI. V was pared by 6 bases and J by 5 bases, with 4 bases of the junction left unmatched. The CDR3 reads CASRGGPRNTIYF. The CDR3 DNA reads as TGTGCCAGCAGAGGGGGCCCTAGAAACACCATATATTTT.

The chain combines TRBV5-1 with TRBJ2-5, with 8 bases lining up with TRBD1. Unmatched junction bases numbered 1, after V lost 0 bases and J lost 0 bases. Germline CDR1 SGHRS, CDR2 YFSETQ. The CDR3 has 15 residues. The CDR3 sequence: CASSLGDRYQETQYF. Written as DNA, the CDR3 is TGCGCCAGCAGCTTGGGGGACAGGTACCAAGAGACCCAGTACTTC.

This chain links TRBV7-9 with TRBJ1-1; possible D gene TRBD1, 5 bases. Trimming stripped 1 base from V and 3 bases from J, with 12 bases between. Per the germline V gene, CDR1 is SEHNR and CDR2 is FQNEAQ (reference sequence). CDR3 length: 15 amino acids. CDR3 sequence: CASSLDMGEDTEAFF. Here the CDR3 DNA reads TGTGCCAGCAGCTTAGATATGGGGGAGGACACTGAAGCTTTCTTT.

The count of this clone is one. V and J are TRBV5-1 and TRBJ2-1; TRBD2 aligns across 14 bases. V was clipped by 4 bases and J by 13 bases; unmatched bases: 10. The CDR3 is 15 amino acids. Germline CDR1 reads SGHRS; CDR2 reads YFSETQ. The chain's CDR3 is CASSGGLAGADLQFF. In nucleotides, the CDR3 is TGCGCCAGCAGCGGGGGACTAGCGGGGGCGGATCTCCAGTTCTTC.

The chain combines TRBV11-2 with TRBJ2-7, with 10 nucleotides matching TRBD2. The CDR3 contains 13 residues. Germline CDR1 and CDR2: SGHAT and FQNNGV. With V trimmed by 11 bases and J by 2 bases, 6 bases remained unmatched. The CDR3 bases are TGTGCCGCTGGGACTAGCGTTGCCTACGAGCAGTACTTC. Encoded protein: CAAGTSVAYEQYF.

V is TRBV28 and J is TRBJ2-6, with D maybe TRBD2 (6 bases). Trimming removed 8 bases from V and 1 base from J, with 24 bases in between. This CDR3 comprises 19 residues. Germline CDR1 is MDHEN and CDR2 is SYDVKM. The CDR3 nucleotides read TGTGCCAGCGACTCGTCGGCGGGCACGCGGGAATCTGGGGCCAACGTCCTGACTTTC. This codes for CASDSSAGTRESGANVLTF.

V usage is TRBV5-1 and J usage is TRBJ2-7; tentative D call: TRBD1 (6 bases). The germline V gene has CDR1 SGHRS and CDR2 YFSETQ. The CDR3 runs 15 residues. Trimming left V 0 bases short and J 1 base short, with 11 bases between. The CDR3, as DNA: TGCGCCAGCAGCTTGGATCCAGGGGATTCCTACGAGCAGTACTTC. Its protein is CASSLDPGDSYEQYF.

This clone was seen a single time. The rearrangement uses TRBV28 and TRBJ2-7; TRBD2 matches at 12 bases. V shed 3 bases, J shed 3 bases, and the junction held 6 bases outside the gene matches. The CDR3 extends over 16 amino acids. CDR1 is MDHEN and CDR2 is SYDVKM in the germline V gene. CDR3 DNA: TGTGCCAGCAGTTTCCCGACTAGCGGGAGATTCTACGAGCAGTACTTC. As protein: CASSFPTSGRFYEQYF.

This chain uses TRBV7-9 with TRBJ1-1; 8 nucleotides agree with TRBD1. From germline, CDR1 is SEHNR and CDR2 FQNEAQ (reference sequence). CDR3 length: 17 amino acids. The V gene end was trimmed by 5 bases and the J gene end by 0 bases; junction bases not matched to a gene: 11. In DNA form, the CDR3 reads TGTGCCAGCAGCCGCCCTGGACAGGGCAGCGTGAACACTGAAGCTTTCTTT. Protein: CASSRPGQGSVNTEAFF.

The chain carries TRBV6-5 and TRBJ2-1, with 9 bases matching TRBD2. The CDR3 consists of 15 residues. The germline V gene has CDR1 MNHEY and CDR2 SVGAGI. Unmatched junction bases numbered 8, after V lost 5 bases and J lost 6 bases. The CDR3 sequence is CASSPPGLARNEQFF. As DNA, the CDR3 is TGTGCCAGCAGTCCGCCGGGACTAGCACGCAATGAGCAGTTCTTC.

The count of this clone is one. This chain connects TRBV7-2 to TRBJ2-1, with 12 bases fitting TRBD1. CDR1 is SGHTA and CDR2 is FQGNSA in the germline V gene. The CDR3 has 14 residues. V shed 5 bases, J shed 6 bases, and the junction held 2 bases outside the gene matches. In DNA, the CDR3 is TGTGCCAGCAGCAGGGACAGGGGGCGCAATGAGCAGTTCTTC. Its translation: CASSRDRGRNEQFF.

The chain joins TRBV5-1 to TRBJ2-3; D may be TRBD2 (5 bases). The CDR3 consists of 16 residues. V lost 0 bases and J 0 bases, leaving 11 bases between the germline ends. CDR1 is SGHRS and CDR2 is YFSETQ in the germline V gene. The DNA for the CDR3 is TGCGCCAGCAGCTTGGACCCGTCGGGGAGCACAGATACGCAGTATTTT. It translates to CASSLDPSGSTDTQYF. Using reference TRBV5-1 and TRBJ2-3 for the parts outside the CDR3, the full variable domain is KAGVTQTPRYLIKTRGQQVTLSCSPISGHRSVSWYQQTPGQGLQFLFEYFSETQRNKGNFPGRFSGRQFSNSRSEMNVSTLELGDSALYLCASSLDPSGSTDTQYFGPGTRLTVL.

The chain has TRBV18 and TRBJ1-2, with unresolved D. This CDR3 comprises 13 residues. Trimming shortened V by 3 bases and J by 3 bases, and 8 bases separated the two germline ends. The germline gives CDR1 KGHSH, CDR2 LQKENI. CDR3: CASSPIRDYGYTF. The DNA for the CDR3 is TGTGCCAGCTCACCGATACGGGACTATGGCTACACCTTC.